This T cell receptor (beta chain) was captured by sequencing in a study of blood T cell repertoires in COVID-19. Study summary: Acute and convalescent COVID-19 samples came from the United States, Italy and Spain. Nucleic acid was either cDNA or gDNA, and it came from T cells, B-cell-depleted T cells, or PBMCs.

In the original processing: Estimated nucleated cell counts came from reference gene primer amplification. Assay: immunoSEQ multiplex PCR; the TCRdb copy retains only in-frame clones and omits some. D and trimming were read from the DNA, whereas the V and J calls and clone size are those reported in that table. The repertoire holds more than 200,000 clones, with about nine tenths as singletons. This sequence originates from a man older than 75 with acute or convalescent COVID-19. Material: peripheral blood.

CDR3 amino acids: CASSLRTGHNEKLFF. The CDR3 DNA sequence: TGTGCCAGCAGCCTACGGACAGGACATAATGAAAAACTGTTTTTT. V usage is TRBV7-2 and J usage is TRBJ1-4; the match to TRBD1 covers 7 bases. The trim removed 5 bases at V and 4 bases at J, leaving 7 bases unmatched. This CDR3 spans 15 amino acids. The germline V gene has CDR1 SGHTA and CDR2 FQGNSA.